This T cell receptor (beta chain) was identified in a study of Ad26.COV2.S vaccination and SARS-CoV-2 variants. Measured with immunoSEQ multiplex PCR; TCRdb has only the in-frame clones, and not every one. Counted here are just over 350,000 clones, about 90% occurring once; the ten biggest clones make up roughly 3.9%. This clone was picked up a small number of times. The sequence was collected from a human donor who had recovered from COVID-19. The starting material was peripheral blood, obtained after recovery from COVID-19.

The CDR3 DNA follows: TGTGCCAGTAGTATGAGGGGGGACAGACACAATCAGCCCCAGCATTTT. Protein sequence: CASSMRGDRHNQPQHF. The chain carries TRBV19 and TRBJ1-5; 7 nucleotides align to TRBD1. The CDR3 covers 16 residues. V gave up 3 bases and J gave up 3 bases; unmatched junction bases: 8. In germline, CDR1 is LNHDA, CDR2 SQIVND (reference sequence).